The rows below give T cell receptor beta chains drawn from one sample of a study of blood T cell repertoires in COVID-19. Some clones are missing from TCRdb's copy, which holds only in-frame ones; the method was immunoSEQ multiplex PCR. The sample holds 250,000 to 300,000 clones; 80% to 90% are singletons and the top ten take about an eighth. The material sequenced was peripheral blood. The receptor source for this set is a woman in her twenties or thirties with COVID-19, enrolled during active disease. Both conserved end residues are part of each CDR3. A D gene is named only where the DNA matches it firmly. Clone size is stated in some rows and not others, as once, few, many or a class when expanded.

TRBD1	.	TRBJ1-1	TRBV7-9	TGTGCCAGCACCATGGCCGGGACAGCCGAAGCTTTCTTT	CASTMAGTAEAFF
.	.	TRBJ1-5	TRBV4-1	TGCGCCAGCAGCCAGACGGACAGTTATAGCAATCAGCCCCAGCATTTT	CASSQTDSYSNQPQHF
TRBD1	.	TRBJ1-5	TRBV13	TGTGCCAGCAGCTTGGGACAGGGGGACAATCAGCCCCAGCATTTT	CASSLGQGDNQPQHF
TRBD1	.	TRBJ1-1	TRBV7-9	TGTGCCAGCAGCTTAGAGACAGGGTTTCAGAACCTCGACACTGAAGCTTTCTTT	CASSLETGFQNLDTEAFF
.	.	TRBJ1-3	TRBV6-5	TGTGCCAGGACCCCTTCGGTAGGGGTGGGAAACACCATATATTTT	CARTPSVGVGNTIYF
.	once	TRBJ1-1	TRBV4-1	TGCGCCAGCAGCCACGCGACAGCGAACACTGAAGCTTTCTTT	CASSHATANTEAFF
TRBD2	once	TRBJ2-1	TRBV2	TGTGCCAGCCTCGAGAGTAGCGGGGGGGCTGGGGAGCAGTTCTTC	CASLESSGGAGEQFF
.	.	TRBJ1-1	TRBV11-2	TGTGCCAGCAGCTTAGGGTTGACAGGATTGAACACTGAAGCTTTCTTT	CASSLGLTGLNTEAFF
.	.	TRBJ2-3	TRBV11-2	TGTGCCACCAAAGGGGGACCAAGCACAGATACGCAGTATTTT	CATKGGPSTDTQYF
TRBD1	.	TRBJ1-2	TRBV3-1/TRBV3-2	TGTGCCAGCAGCCAAGAGAACAGGGGGAGTCGTGGCTACACCTTC	CASSQENRGSRGYTF
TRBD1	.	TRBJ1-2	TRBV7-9	TGTGCCAGCAGCAGCGGCGGACAGGGGGGAGGTTATGGCTACACCTTC	CASSSGGQGGGYGYTF
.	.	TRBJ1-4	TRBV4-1	TGCGCCAGCAGCCAGCTAGGAGGGGACGAAAAACTGTTTTTT	CASSQLGGDEKLFF
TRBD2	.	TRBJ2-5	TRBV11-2	TGTGCCAGCAGCTTAGAGGCTCGTCAGCGGGGGGGCCCCCGAGAGACCCAGTACTTC	CASSLEARQRGGPRETQYF
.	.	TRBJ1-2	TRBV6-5	TGTGCCAGCAATTCCCTCCGGGAGATGGTTAGAGGCTACACCTTC	CASNSLREMVRGYTF
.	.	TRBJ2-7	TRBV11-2	TGTGCCAGCAGCCCGAGGTCCTATTCCTACGAGCAGTACTTC	CASSPRSYSYEQYF
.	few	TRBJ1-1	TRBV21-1	TGTGCCAGCAGCAAAGAAGGACCCGGACAGTTTTTTGAAGCTTTCTTT	CASSKEGPGQFFEAFF
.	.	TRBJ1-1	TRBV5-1	TGCGCCAGCAGCTTGGACAGGAACACTGAAGCTTTCTTT	CASSLDRNTEAFF
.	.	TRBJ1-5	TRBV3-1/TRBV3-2	TGTGCCAGCAGCCAAGCGGGTACAGGGAATCAGCCCCAGCATTTT	CASSQAGTGNQPQHF
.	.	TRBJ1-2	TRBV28	TGTGCCAGCAGTTCACTCAGGGTCCTCTATGGCTACACCTTC	CASSSLRVLYGYTF
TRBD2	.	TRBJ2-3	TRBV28	TGTGCCAGCACTTTAACCCGACTAGCGGGAGCTGGGTGGGGCACAGATACGCAGTATTTT	CASTLTRLAGAGWGTDTQYF
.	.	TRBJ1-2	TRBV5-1	TGCGCCAGCAGCCCTTCGACCAGGGGAGAATTGGGTGGCTACACCTTC	CASSPSTRGELGGYTF
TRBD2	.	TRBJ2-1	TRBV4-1	TGCGCCAGCAGCCGGGGTAGCGGGGACAATGAGCAGTTCTTC	CASSRGSGDNEQFF
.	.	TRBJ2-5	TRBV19	TGTGCCAGTAGTATCTTCCTTAGCGTTGCCAGTCTTCAAGAGACCCAGTACTTC	CASSIFLSVASLQETQYF
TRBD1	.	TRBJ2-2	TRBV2	TGTGCCAGCAGTACCTGGACAGGCAACACCGGGGAGCTGTTTTTT	CASSTWTGNTGELFF
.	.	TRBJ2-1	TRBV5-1	TGCGCCAGCAGCTGGAGGGTGGGCAATGAGCAGTTCTTC	CASSWRVGNEQFF
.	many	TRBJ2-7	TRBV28	TGTGCCAGCAGTTTGGGCGACGAGCAGTACTTC	CASSLGDEQYF
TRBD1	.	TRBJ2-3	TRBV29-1	TGCAGCGCTAGACCGGGACAGGGGGGCACAGATACGCAGTATTTT	CSARPGQGGTDTQYF
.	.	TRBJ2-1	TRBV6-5	TGTGCCAGCAGTTTTGGGGGGTTTGGAAATGAGCAGTTCTTC	CASSFGGFGNEQFF
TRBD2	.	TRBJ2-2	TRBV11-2	TGTGCCAGCAGCTTAGTAAGGACTAGCGGGGGGGCCCGGGAGCTGTTTTTT	CASSLVRTSGGARELFF